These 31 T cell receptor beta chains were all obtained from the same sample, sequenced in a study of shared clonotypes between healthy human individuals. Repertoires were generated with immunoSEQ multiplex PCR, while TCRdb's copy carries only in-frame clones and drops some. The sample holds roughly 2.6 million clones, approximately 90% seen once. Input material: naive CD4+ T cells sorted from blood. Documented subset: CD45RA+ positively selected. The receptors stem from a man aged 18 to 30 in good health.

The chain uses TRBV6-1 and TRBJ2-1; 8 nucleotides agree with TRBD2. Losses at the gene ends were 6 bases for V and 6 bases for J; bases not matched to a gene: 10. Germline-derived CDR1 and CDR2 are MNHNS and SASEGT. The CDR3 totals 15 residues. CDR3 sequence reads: CASRGGGLMFNEQFF. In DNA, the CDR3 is TGTGCCAGCAGGGGCGGGGGGTTAATGTTCAATGAGCAGTTCTTC.

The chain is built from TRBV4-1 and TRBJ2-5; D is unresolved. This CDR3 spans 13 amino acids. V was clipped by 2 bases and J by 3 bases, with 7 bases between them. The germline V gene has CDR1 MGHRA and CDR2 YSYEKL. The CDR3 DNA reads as TGCGCCAGCAGCCAATCTGATAAAGAGACCCAGTACTTC. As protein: CASSQSDKETQYF.

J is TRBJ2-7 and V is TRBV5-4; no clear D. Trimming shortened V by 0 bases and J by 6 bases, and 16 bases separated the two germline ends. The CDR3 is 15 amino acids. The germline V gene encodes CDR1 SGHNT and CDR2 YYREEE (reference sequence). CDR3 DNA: TGTGCCAGCAGCTTGGAGCTTGCGGCCTCGGCCGAGCAGTACTTC. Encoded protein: CASSLELAASAEQYF.

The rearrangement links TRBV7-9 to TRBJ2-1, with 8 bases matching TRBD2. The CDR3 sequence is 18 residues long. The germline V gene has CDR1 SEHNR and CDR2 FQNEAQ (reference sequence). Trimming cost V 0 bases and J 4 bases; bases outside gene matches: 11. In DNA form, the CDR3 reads TGTGCCAGCAGCTTAGCCGGGGAGCAGCGGGAGTATTACAATGAGCAGTTCTTC. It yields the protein CASSLAGEQREYYNEQFF.

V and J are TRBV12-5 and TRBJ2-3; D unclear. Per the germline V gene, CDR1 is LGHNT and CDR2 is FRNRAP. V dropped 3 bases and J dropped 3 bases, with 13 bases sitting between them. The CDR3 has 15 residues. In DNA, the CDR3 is TGTGCTAGTGGTTTAAGGGCGGCAAAGACAGATACGCAGTATTTT. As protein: CASGLRAAKTDTQYF.

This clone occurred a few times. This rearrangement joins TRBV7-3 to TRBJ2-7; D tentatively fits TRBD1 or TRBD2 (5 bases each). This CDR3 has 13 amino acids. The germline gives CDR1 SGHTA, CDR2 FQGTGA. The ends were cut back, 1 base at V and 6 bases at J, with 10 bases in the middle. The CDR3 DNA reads TGTGCCAGCAGCTTAATTGGTGGGGGCGAGCAGTACTTC. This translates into CASSLIGGGEQYF.

The CDR3 loop is CASSQDWGSYNSPLHF. The CDR3 nucleotides are TGCGCCAGCAGCCAAGACTGGGGGTCCTATAATTCACCCCTCCACTTT. The chain couples TRBV4-1 to TRBJ1-6, with D tentatively TRBD1 (5 bases). This CDR3 spans 16 amino acids. The V gene's germline CDR1 is MGHRA and CDR2 YSYEKL. Deletions cut 0 bases from V and 1 base from J, with 7 bases between.

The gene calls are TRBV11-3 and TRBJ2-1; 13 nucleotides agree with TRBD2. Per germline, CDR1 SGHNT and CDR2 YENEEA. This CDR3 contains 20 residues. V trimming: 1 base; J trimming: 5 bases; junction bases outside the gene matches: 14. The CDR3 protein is CASSLGFGLAGEGDHNEQFF. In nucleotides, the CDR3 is TGTGCCAGCAGCTTAGGGTTTGGACTAGCGGGAGAGGGGGACCACAATGAGCAGTTCTTC.

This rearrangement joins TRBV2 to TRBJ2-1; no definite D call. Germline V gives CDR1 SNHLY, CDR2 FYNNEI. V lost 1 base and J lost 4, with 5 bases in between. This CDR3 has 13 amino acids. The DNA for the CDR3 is TGTGCCAGCAGTGAAGACAATTACAATGAGCAGTTCTTC. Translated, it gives CASSEDNYNEQFF.

The CDR3 region is CASSEDTRYGYTF. CDR3 nucleotides: TGTGCCAGCAGTGAAGACACCCGGTATGGCTACACCTTC. This chain links TRBV6-1 with TRBJ1-2; D is ambiguous. Germline lookup yields CDR1 MNHNS and CDR2 SASEGT. Trimming removed 1 base from V and 5 bases from J, with 8 bases in between. The CDR3 runs 13 residues.

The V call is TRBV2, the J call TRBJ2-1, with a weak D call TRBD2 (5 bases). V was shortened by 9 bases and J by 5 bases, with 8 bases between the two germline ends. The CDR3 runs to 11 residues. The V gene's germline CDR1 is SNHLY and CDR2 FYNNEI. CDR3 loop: CASLANNEQFF. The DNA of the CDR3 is TGTGCCAGTCTAGCAAACAATGAGCAGTTCTTC.

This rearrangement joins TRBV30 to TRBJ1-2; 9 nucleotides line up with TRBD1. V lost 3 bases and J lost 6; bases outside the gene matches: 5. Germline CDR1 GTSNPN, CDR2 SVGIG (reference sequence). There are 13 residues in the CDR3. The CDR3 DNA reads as TGTGCCTGGAGCCTCACAGGGGGCCATGGCTACACCTTC. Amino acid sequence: CAWSLTGGHGYTF.

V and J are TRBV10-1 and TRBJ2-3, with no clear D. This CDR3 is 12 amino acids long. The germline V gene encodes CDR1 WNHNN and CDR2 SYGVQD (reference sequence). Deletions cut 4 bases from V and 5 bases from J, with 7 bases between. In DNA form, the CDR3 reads TGCGCCAGCAGTGCACTTGGAGATACGCAGTATTTT. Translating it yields CASSALGDTQYF.

The DNA of the CDR3 is TGTGCCAGCAGTAGAGGGGTCAATCAGCCCCAGCATTTT. This encodes CASSRGVNQPQHF. The rearrangement uses TRBV6-5 and TRBJ1-5, with D possibly matching TRBD1 (5 bases). This CDR3 region has 13 residues. Looked up from germline, CDR1 is MNHEY and CDR2 is SVGAGI. Trimming shortened V by 5 bases and J by 3 bases, and 8 bases separated the two germline ends.

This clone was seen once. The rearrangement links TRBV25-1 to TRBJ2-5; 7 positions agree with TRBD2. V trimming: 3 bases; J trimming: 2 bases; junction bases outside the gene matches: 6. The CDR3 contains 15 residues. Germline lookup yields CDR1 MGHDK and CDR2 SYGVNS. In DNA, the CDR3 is TGTGCCAGCAGTGACGAACTAGCGCGGCAAGAGACCCAGTACTTC. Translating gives CASSDELARQETQYF.

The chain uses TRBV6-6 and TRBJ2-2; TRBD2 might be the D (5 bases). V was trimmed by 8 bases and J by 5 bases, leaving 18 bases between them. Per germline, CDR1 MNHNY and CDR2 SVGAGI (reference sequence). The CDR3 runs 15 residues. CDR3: CASGLGALRTGELFF. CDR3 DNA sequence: TGTGCCAGCGGACTCGGAGCGCTAAGGACCGGGGAGCTGTTTTTT.

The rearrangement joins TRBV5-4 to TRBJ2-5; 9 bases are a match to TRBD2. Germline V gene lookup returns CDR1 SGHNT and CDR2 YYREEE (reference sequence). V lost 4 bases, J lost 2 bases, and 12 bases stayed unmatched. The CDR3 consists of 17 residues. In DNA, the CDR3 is TGTGCCAGCAGCCTCGGGAGCGGGGGGCCATTACAAGAGACCCAGTACTTC. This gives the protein CASSLGSGGPLQETQYF.

CDR3 DNA: TGTGCCAGTACCAATATCGGCGGGGGCGCAGATACGCAGTATTTT. This translates into CASTNIGGGADTQYF. This sequence joins TRBV19 and TRBJ2-3, with a tentative D call TRBD2 (7 bases). Trimming left V 7 bases short and J 4 bases short, with 18 bases between. The CDR3 is 15 amino acids. Per the germline V gene, CDR1 is LNHDA and CDR2 is SQIVND (reference sequence).

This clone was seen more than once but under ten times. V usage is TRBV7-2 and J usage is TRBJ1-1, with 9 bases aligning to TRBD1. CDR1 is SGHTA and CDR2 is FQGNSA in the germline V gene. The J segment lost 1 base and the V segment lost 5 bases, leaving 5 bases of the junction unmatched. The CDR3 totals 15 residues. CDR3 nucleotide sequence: TGTGCCAGCAGCGCGACAGGGGGGACGAACACTGAAGCTTTCTTT. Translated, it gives CASSATGGTNTEAFF.

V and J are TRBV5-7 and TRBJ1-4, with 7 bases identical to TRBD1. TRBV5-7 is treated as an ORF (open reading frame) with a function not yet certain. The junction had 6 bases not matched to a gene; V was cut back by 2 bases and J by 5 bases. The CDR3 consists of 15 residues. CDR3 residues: CASSFRDRENEKLFF. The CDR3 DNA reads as TGTGCCAGCAGCTTCCGGGACAGAGAAAATGAAAAACTGTTTTTT.

Written as DNA, the CDR3 is TGTGCCAGCAGCCCGAATGTCGGAGAGCAGTACTTC. Its protein product is CASSPNVGEQYF. The chain joins TRBV7-9 to TRBJ2-7; no definite D call. This CDR3 is built from 12 residues. V dropped 5 bases and J dropped 7 bases, with 12 bases sitting between them. The germline V gene has CDR1 SEHNR and CDR2 FQNEAQ (reference sequence).

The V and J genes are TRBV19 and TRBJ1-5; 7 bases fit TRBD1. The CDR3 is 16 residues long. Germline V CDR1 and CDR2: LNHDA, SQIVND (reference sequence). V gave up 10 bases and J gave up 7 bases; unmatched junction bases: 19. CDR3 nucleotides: TGTGCCACCTCTGGGGCAGGGGGAGTAAAAAGGCAGCCCCAGCATTTT. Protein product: CATSGAGGVKRQPQHF.

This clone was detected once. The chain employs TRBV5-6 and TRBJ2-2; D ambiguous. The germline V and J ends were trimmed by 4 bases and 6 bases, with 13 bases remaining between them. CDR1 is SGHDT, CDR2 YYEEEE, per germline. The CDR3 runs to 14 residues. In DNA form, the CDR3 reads TGTGCCAGCAGCCCTGACTTGAGGTCCGGGGAGCTGTTTTTT. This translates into CASSPDLRSGELFF.

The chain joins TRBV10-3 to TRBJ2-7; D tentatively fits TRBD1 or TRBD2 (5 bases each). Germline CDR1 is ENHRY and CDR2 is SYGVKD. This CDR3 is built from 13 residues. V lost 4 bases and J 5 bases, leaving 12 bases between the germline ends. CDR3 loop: CAISVTGTDEQYF. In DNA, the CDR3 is TGTGCCATCAGTGTAACGGGGACGGACGAGCAGTACTTC.

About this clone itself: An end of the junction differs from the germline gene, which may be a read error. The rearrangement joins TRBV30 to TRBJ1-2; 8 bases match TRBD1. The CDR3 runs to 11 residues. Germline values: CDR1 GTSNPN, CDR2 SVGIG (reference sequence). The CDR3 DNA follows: TGTGCCTGGAGTGTAATGGGACAGGCTTCCTTC. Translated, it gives CAWSVMGQASF. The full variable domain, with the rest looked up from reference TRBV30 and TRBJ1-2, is SQTIHQWPATLVQPVGSPLSLECTVEGTSNPNLYWYRQAAGRGLQLLFYSVGIGQISSEVPQNLSASRPQDRQFILSSKKLLLSDSGFYLCAWSVMGQASFGSGTRLTVV.

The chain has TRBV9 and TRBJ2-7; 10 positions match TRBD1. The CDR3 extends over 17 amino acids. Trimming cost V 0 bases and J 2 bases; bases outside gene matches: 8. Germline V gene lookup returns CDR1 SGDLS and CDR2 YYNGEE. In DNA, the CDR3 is TGTGCCAGCAGCGTAGCGGAGGGACAGGGGCCCCCCTACGAGCAGTACTTC. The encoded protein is CASSVAEGQGPPYEQYF.

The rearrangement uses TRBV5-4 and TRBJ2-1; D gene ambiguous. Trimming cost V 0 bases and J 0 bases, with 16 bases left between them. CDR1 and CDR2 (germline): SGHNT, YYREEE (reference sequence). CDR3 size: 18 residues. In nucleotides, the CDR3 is TGTGCCAGCAGCTTGGCGGGTACATTCCCTAGCTCCTACAATGAGCAGTTCTTC. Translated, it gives CASSLAGTFPSSYNEQFF.

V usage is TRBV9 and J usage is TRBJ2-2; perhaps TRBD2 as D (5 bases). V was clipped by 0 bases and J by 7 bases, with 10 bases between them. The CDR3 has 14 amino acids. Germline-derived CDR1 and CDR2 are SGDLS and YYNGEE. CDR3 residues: CASSVEGSYGELFF. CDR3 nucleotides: TGTGCCAGCAGCGTAGAAGGGAGTTACGGGGAGCTGTTTTTT.

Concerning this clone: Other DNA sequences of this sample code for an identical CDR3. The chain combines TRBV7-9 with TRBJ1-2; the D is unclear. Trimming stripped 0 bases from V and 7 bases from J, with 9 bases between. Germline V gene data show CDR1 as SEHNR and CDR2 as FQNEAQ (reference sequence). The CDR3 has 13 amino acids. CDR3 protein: CASSLAGGGGYTF. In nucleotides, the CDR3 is TGTGCCAGCAGCTTAGCGGGCGGAGGTGGCTACACCTTC.

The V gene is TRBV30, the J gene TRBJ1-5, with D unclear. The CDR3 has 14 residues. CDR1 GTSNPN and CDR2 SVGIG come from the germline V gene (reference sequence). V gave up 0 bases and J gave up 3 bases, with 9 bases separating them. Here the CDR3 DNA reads TGTGCCTGGAGTGTTCTGGGGATCAATCAGCCCCAGCATTTT. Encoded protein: CAWSVLGINQPQHF.

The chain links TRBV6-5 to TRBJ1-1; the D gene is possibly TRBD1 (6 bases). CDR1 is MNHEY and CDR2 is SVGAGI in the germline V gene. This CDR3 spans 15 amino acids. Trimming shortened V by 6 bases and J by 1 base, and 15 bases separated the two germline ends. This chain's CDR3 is CASRKQGTSNTEAFF. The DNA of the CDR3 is TGTGCCAGCAGGAAACAGGGTACTTCGAACACTGAAGCTTTCTTT.